A selection of T cell receptor beta chains follows, all from one sample in a study of T-cell memory formation after mild COVID-19. TCRdb passed the 5' RACE reads through MiXCR, listing each CDR3 protein once. The sample yields about 360,000 distinct CDR3 sequences, over 10% seen once. The sequencing input was PBMCs or a T cell subset sorted from them (not recorded which). The source of these receptors is a man in his late teens or twenties who had mild COVID-19 (a few samples of this study predate the infection). Cell type and time point are not known. The CDR3 runs from the conserved cysteine through the conserved F or W. A D gene is named only where the DNA matches it firmly. Clone size is shown for a subset of rows, as once, few, many or a class of expanded clone.

v_gene	j_gene	abundance	d_gene	len	CDR3nt	CDR3aa
TRBV27	TRBJ2-3	-	TRBD2	15	TGTGCCAGCAGACATAGCGGGGGAAACACAGATACGCAGTATTTT	CASRHSGGNTDTQYF
TRBV3-1	TRBJ1-1	few	-	14	TGTGCCAGCAGCCACCTGACAGGTGAGGCTGAAGCTTTCTTT	CASSHLTGEAEAFF
TRBV25-1	TRBJ2-7	many	-	13	TGTGCCAGCAGTTTCCCGGGGTCCTACGAGCAGTACTTC	CASSFPGSYEQYF
TRBV7-3	TRBJ2-3	-	-	13	TGTGCCAGCAGCTCCCAATTCACAGATACGCAGTATTTT	CASSSQFTDTQYF
TRBV20-1	TRBJ2-2	-	TRBD2	16	TGCAGTGCTAGTAGCCTAGCGGGGGGGCTTGGCGGGGAGCTGTTTTTT	CSASSLAGGLGGELFF
TRBV5-1	TRBJ2-7	few	TRBD2	17	TGCGCCAGCAGCTTGGCGGCTAGCGGGGGGGCCACCTACGAGCAGTACTTC	CASSLAASGGATYEQYF
TRBV18	TRBJ2-5	few	TRBD1	15	TGTGCCAGCTCATCGTCGGACAGGGGTAGGGAGACCCAGTACTTC	CASSSSDRGRETQYF
TRBV5-1	TRBJ2-3	few	TRBD2	17	TGCGCCAGCAGCAGGACTAGCGGGGGGGCCATGACAGATACGCAGTATTTT	CASSRTSGGAMTDTQYF
TRBV7-2	TRBJ1-5	once	-	15	TGTGCCAGCAGCCCCGGGGAGGTTAGCAATCAGCCCCAGCATTTT	CASSPGEVSNQPQHF
TRBV7-2	TRBJ2-1	few	TRBD2	17	TGTGCCAGCAGCTTAGCAGCTAGCGGGGGGGCTTACAATGAGCAGTTCTTC	CASSLAASGGAYNEQFF
TRBV11-2	TRBJ1-6	-	TRBD1	17	TGTGCCAGCAGCTCGAGCTCCAGGGGGACCTTTAATTCACCCCTCCACTTT	CASSSSSRGTFNSPLHF
TRBV20-1	TRBJ1-2	-	-	13	TGCAGTGCCACCGGGGCGACAGACTATGGCTACACCTTC	CSATGATDYGYTF
TRBV7-9	TRBJ1-1	few	-	16	TGTGCCAGCAGCTTACCCCTACCGGGACCGAACACTGAAGCTTTCTTT	CASSLPLPGPNTEAFF
TRBV4-3	TRBJ2-7	-	-	14	TGCGCCAGCAGCCAGGATTTGGGGTCCTACGAGCAGTACTTC	CASSQDLGSYEQYF
TRBV5-1	TRBJ1-2	few	-	12	TGCGCCAGCAGCTTGGACCCTGGGGGCTACACCTTC	CASSLDPGGYTF
TRBV7-2	TRBJ1-1	-	-	14	TGTGCCAGCAGCTTAGGGACTCGTTGGACTGAAGCTTTCTTT	CASSLGTRWTEAFF
TRBV7-9	TRBJ2-1	many	TRBD2	14	TGTGCCAGCAGCTTGGGGACTAGGCGCAATGAGCAGTTCTTC	CASSLGTRRNEQFF
TRBV29-1	TRBJ2-1	-	TRBD1	14	TGCAGCGTTGGGGGACAGGGAAAGCACAATGAGCAGTTCTTC	CSVGGQGKHNEQFF
TRBV10-3	TRBJ2-2	-	TRBD1	14	TGTGCCATCCGTCGGGACAGTAACACCGGGGAGCTGTTTTTT	CAIRRDSNTGELFF
TRBV7-9	TRBJ2-1	-	-	17	TGTGCCAGCAGCTTAGCGCGCACAGGACGGTCCTACAATGAGCAGTTCTTC	CASSLARTGRSYNEQFF
TRBV18	TRBJ1-2	few	-	14	TGTGCCAGCTCACCAGCCGGGGGCGCTTATGGCTACACCTTC	CASSPAGGAYGYTF
TRBV7-3	TRBJ1-1	few	-	15	TGTGCCAGCAGCAGATACCAGGGGATTCCTTCGTCAGCTTTCTTT	CASSRYQGIPSSAFF
TRBV18	TRBJ2-7	few	-	13	TGTGCCAGCTCACGGGACTCCGTGGGGGAGCAGTACTTC	CASSRDSVGEQYF
TRBV7-8	TRBJ2-3	few	TRBD1	15	TGTGCCAGAAGCTACCGACAGGGATCCGCAGATACGCAGTATTTT	CARSYRQGSADTQYF
TRBV7-9	TRBJ1-2	few	TRBD1	13	TGTGCCAGCAGCGAAGGGACAGGGGATGGCTACACCTTC	CASSEGTGDGYTF
TRBV28	TRBJ2-5	-	-	14	TGTGCCAGCAGTACCGGGACGCCCGGCGGGACCCAGTACTTC	CASSTGTPGGTQYF
TRBV7-8	TRBJ2-7	-	TRBD1	17	TGTGCCAGCAGTACGGCCGCGACCGGGACAGCCGTCTACGAGCAGTACTTC	CASSTAATGTAVYEQYF
TRBV7-2	TRBJ2-3	few	-	16	TGTGCCAGCAGCGATTTCGGGACGGCGCAGGGCCGTACGCAGTATTTT	CASSDFGTAQGRTQYF
TRBV15	TRBJ2-5	-	TRBD2	15	TGTGCCACCCGTAGCGGGGGGGCCTTCGGAGTGACCCAGTACTTC	CATRSGGAFGVTQYF
TRBV7-9	TRBJ2-3	few	-	16	TGTGCCAGCAGCTCTACGAGGGCGACTAGCACAGATACGCAGTATTTT	CASSSTRATSTDTQYF
TRBV12-3/TRBV12-4	TRBJ2-1	-	-	11	TGTGCCAGCAGTTCCCTACTTGAGCAGTTCTTC	CASSSLLEQFF
TRBV27	TRBJ2-7	-	TRBD1	13	TGTGCCAGCATTGGACAGGGGTATGGCGAGCAGTACTTC	CASIGQGYGEQYF